The T cell receptor (beta chain) described here comes from a study of radiation and T cells in renal cell carcinoma. Germline V gene data show CDR1 as MNHEY and CDR2 as SVGAGI. The CDR3 totals 14 residues. Sample treatment: treatment-naive control, cytoreductive nephrectomy. Concerning this clone itself: Its antigen is currently unknown.

The data were produced by immunoSEQ multiplex PCR, yet TCRdb's version contains in-frame clones alone and is incomplete. This repertoire shows thousands of clones, around three fifths found once; its top ten account for around 40%. Study outcomes and limitations: Irradiated tumors had higher TCR clonality than control tumors. Dominant CDR3 motifs were more common in irradiated tumors than controls. Sampling covered only about 0.96 g of each tumor.

The receptor's source is a woman in her seventies with renal cell carcinoma. The chain employs TRBV6-5 and TRBJ2-5, with TRBD2 matching over 8 bases. The J call could be wrong; TRBJ2-7 is a better fit for the DNA end. Sequencing used tumor tissue, obtained from a patient whose treatment was nephrectomy without radiotherapy. This CDR3 is CASSRRGVSYEQYF. The CDR3 DNA reads TGTGCCAGCTCCAGGCGGGGGGTATCCTACGAGCAGTACTTC.